Presented here are 26 T cell receptor beta chains from one specimen sequenced in a study of human T cells and chemical hapten exposure. One entry per CDR3 protein, called by TCRdb with MiXCR from the RACE reads. The sample carries about 360,000 distinct CDR3 sequences, approximately 4.4% recorded once. Stated time point: patch test 1, 2 weeks after DPC sensitization. As for treatment: therapeutic diphenylcyclopropenone sensitization with weekly scalp DPC. This specimen was whole blood, taken in connection with sensitization to the hapten diphenylcyclopropenone (DPC). These receptors were taken from a woman aged 45-60 years with alopecia areata. Some clones in this sample may be carry-over from other donors' samples.

In this sample, this clonotype turned up a few times. V and J are TRBV30 and TRBJ1-2; D remains unclear. Trimming took off 2 bases at V and 2 bases at J, with 3 bases between the two ends. Germline CDR1 GTSNPN, CDR2 SVGIG (reference sequence). This CDR3 spans 11 amino acids. The CDR3 DNA is TGTGCCTGGAGTAGAAACTATGGCTACACCTTC. Translating it yields CAWSRNYGYTF.

This clonotype appeared many times. V is TRBV20-1 and J is TRBJ2-7; perhaps D is TRBD1 or TRBD2 (7 bases each). The CDR3 consists of 15 residues. Germline values: CDR1 DFQATT, CDR2 SNEGSKA (reference sequence). V dropped 1 base and J dropped 3 bases, with 16 bases sitting between them. CDR3: CSARGGGGGSYEQYF. The CDR3 bases are TGCAGTGCTAGAGGAGGGGGAGGGGGCAGCTACGAGCAGTACTTC.

This clonotype occurred many times. This sequence joins TRBV12-3 or TRBV12-4 and TRBJ1-2, with TRBD1 matching over 8 bases. V lost 5 bases, J lost 2 bases, and 4 bases stayed unmatched. The CDR3 contains 14 residues. The CDR3 sequence is CASSPDRANYGYTF. In DNA, the CDR3 is TGTGCCAGCAGTCCGGACAGGGCAAACTATGGCTACACCTTC.

The genes are TRBV27 and TRBJ2-1, with TRBD1 matching 9 bases. Losses at the gene ends were 2 bases for V and 8 bases for J; bases not matched to a gene: 13. CDR3 size: 17 residues. Germline V gene data show CDR1 as MNHEY and CDR2 as SMNVEV (reference sequence). The CDR3 sequence is CASSLEGTGGWRYEQFF. CDR3 coding DNA: TGTGCCAGCAGTTTAGAAGGAACAGGGGGCTGGCGGTATGAGCAGTTCTTC.

The table lists this clonotype with a few counts. The chain recombines TRBV7-8 with TRBJ2-3; D is perhaps TRBD2 (6 bases). The CDR3 spans 15 residues. V gave up 6 bases and J gave up 1 base, with 14 bases separating them. Germline CDR1 and CDR2: SGHVS and FQNEAQ. The CDR3 bases are TGTGCCAGCAGGTGGAGGGTCGCGGGCACAGATACGCAGTATTTT. Protein product: CASRWRVAGTDTQYF.

This clonotype was detected many times. This chain uses TRBV11-2 with TRBJ2-7; D is unresolved. Germline CDR1 and CDR2: SGHAT and FQNNGV. The CDR3 has 12 amino acids. V was trimmed by 5 bases and J by 4 bases, leaving 9 bases between them. DNA for the CDR3: TGTGCCAGCAGCCGGCTCGGGTACGAGCAGTACTTC. This sequence encodes CASSRLGYEQYF.

The J gene is TRBJ1-1, the V gene TRBV19, with D perhaps TRBD1 (5 bases). Per germline, CDR1 LNHDA and CDR2 SQIVND (reference sequence). The CDR3 consists of 14 residues. V dropped 5 bases and J dropped 4 bases, with 14 bases sitting between them. CDR3 amino acids: CASSDPGAVTEAFF. The CDR3 DNA is TGTGCCAGTAGTGACCCCGGGGCAGTCACTGAAGCTTTCTTT.

The V gene is TRBV25-1, the J gene TRBJ2-4, with 7 bases matching TRBD2. CDR1 is MGHDK, CDR2 SYGVNS, per germline. Trimming cost V 3 bases and J 7 bases; bases outside gene matches: 6. CDR3 length equals 14 residues. DNA of the CDR3: TGTGCCAGCAGTGAGGCGGGGGTAAAGAACATTCAGTACTTC. This gives the protein CASSEAGVKNIQYF.

The rearrangement uses TRBV5-4 and TRBJ2-2; D gene uncertain. The V end was cut by 0 bases, the J end by 0 bases, with 9 bases between. The CDR3 covers 16 residues. From germline, CDR1 is SGHNT and CDR2 YYREEE (reference sequence). CDR3 region: CASSLAAAPNTGELFF. The CDR3 nucleotides are TGTGCCAGCAGCTTGGCCGCGGCCCCGAACACCGGGGAGCTGTTTTTT.

This chain joins TRBV12-3 or TRBV12-4 and TRBJ1-5; 7 bases map to TRBD1. There are 14 residues in the CDR3. V dropped 7 bases and J dropped 4; count of bases not matched to a gene: 7. CDR3 sequence (DNA): TGTGCCAGCATCCAAGGGACAGTGAATCAGCCCCAGCATTTT. Its protein is CASIQGTVNQPQHF.

V gene TRBV27 combines with J gene TRBJ2-6; D is perhaps TRBD1 or TRBD2 (6 bases each). Trimming cost V 5 bases and J 4 bases, with 15 bases left between them. Germline lookup yields CDR1 MNHEY and CDR2 SMNVEV (reference sequence). The CDR3 runs 16 residues. This CDR3 is CASSRPGEVGANVLTF. The CDR3 DNA follows: TGTGCCAGCAGTCGGCCAGGGGAGGTAGGGGCCAACGTCCTGACTTTC.

This clonotype has a count of ten or more. The V gene is TRBV28, the J gene TRBJ2-6, with a weak D call TRBD1 (6 bases). V was cut by 4 bases and J by 0 bases, with 13 bases left in between. This CDR3 region has 17 residues. Germline V gives CDR1 MDHEN, CDR2 SYDVKM. Written as DNA, the CDR3 is TGTGCCAGCAGTTCAGGGGCCGTTCTCTCTGGGGCCAACGTCCTGACTTTC. It translates to CASSSGAVLSGANVLTF.

This clonotype was picked up many times. The J gene is TRBJ2-1, the V gene TRBV20-1; D gene ambiguous. Per the germline V gene, CDR1 is DFQATT and CDR2 is SNEGSKA (reference sequence). The CDR3 has 12 residues. V dropped 2 bases and J dropped 6 bases, with 8 bases sitting between them. The CDR3 DNA reads TGCAGTGCTAGACAAGGTAGCAATGAGCAGTTCTTC. Translation: CSARQGSNEQFF.

The chain's CDR3 is CASYGYTF. The CDR3 region has the DNA TGTGCCTCCTATGGCTACACCTTC. The V gene is TRBV30, the J gene TRBJ1-2; D gene ambiguous. Deletions cut 7 bases from V and 4 bases from J, with 1 base between. This CDR3 has 8 residues. Germline V gene lookup returns CDR1 GTSNPN and CDR2 SVGIG (reference sequence).

The chain has TRBV5-4 and TRBJ2-3; the match to TRBD2 covers 15 bases. Germline CDR1 is SGHNT and CDR2 is YYREEE (reference sequence). The CDR3 is made up of 16 amino acids. J was trimmed by 4 bases and V by 4 bases; bases with no gene match: 4. The CDR3 spells CASSPGTSGGPDTQYF. Here the CDR3 DNA reads TGTGCCAGCAGCCCTGGGACTAGCGGGGGGCCAGATACGCAGTATTTT.

Of note for this clonotype: A much larger clone sits a single nucleotide away, making a read error possible. This rearrangement joins TRBV29-1 to TRBJ2-7, with D perhaps assigned TRBD1 or TRBD2 (5 bases each). The CDR3 sequence is 12 residues long. Germline lookup yields CDR1 SQVTM and CDR2 ANQGSEA. V was clipped by 4 bases and J by 2 bases, with 9 bases between them. CDR3 in DNA: TGCAGCGTTGGGGACGGCGCCTACGAGCAGTACTTC. It is translated as CSVGDGAYEQYF.

The chain is built from TRBV6-2 or TRBV6-3 and TRBJ2-2, with TRBD2 identical over 10 bases. This CDR3 has 16 residues. The ends lost 6 bases at V and 1 base at J; junction bases unmatched: 5. CDR1 is MNHEY, CDR2 SVGEGT, per germline. CDR3: CASSVVAGGNTGELFF. Written as DNA, the CDR3 is TGTGCCAGCAGCGTCGTAGCGGGAGGGAACACCGGGGAGCTGTTTTTT.

Notes on this clonotype: This may be a read error: a much more frequent sequence differs by one nucleotide. The chain is built from TRBV12-3 or TRBV12-4 and TRBJ2-2; D gene uncertain. This CDR3 comprises 12 residues. Trimming cost V 7 bases and J 3 bases, with 6 bases left between them. For the CDR3, the DNA is TGTGCCAGCACCCCGGACACCGGGGAGCTGTTTTTT. Protein sequence: CASTPDTGELFF.

Regarding this clonotype: This may come from a read error, since a much larger clone is one base off. The rearrangement joins TRBV12-5 to TRBJ2-3; perhaps TRBD1 as D (6 bases). Germline V lookup: CDR1 LGHNT, CDR2 FRNRAP. This CDR3 has 14 residues. Trimming cost V 11 bases and J 2 bases, with 17 bases left between them. CDR3 sequence: CAVFLDSFTDTQYF. CDR3 bases: TGTGCTGTCTTCCTGGACAGTTTCACAGATACGCAGTATTTT.

The table lists this clonotype with many counts. The chain links TRBV29-1 to TRBJ1-2; a possible D gene is TRBD1 (5 bases). This CDR3 is built from 12 residues. Germline V gene lookup returns CDR1 SQVTM and CDR2 ANQGSEA. Trimming took 6 bases from V and 4 from J, leaving 12 bases between them. CDR3 residues: CSVGDGLYGYTF. CDR3 nucleotide sequence: TGCAGCGTGGGGGACGGTCTCTATGGCTACACCTTC.

This clonotype was recorded many times. J is TRBJ1-1 and V is TRBV7-9; 7 nucleotides align to TRBD1. The CDR3 runs 13 residues. V shed 2 bases, J shed 7 bases, and the junction held 4 bases outside the gene matches. Per the germline V gene, CDR1 is SEHNR and CDR2 is FQNEAQ (reference sequence). The CDR3 is CASSLWRGLEAFF. As DNA, the CDR3 is TGTGCCAGCAGCTTATGGAGGGGGCTTGAAGCTTTCTTT.

The CDR3 coding sequence is TGTGCCAGCAGTCTTCGGACAGGGGCCACTGAAGCTTTCTTT. It yields the protein CASSLRTGATEAFF. The rearrangement links TRBV12-3 or TRBV12-4 to TRBJ1-1, with 9 bases lining up with TRBD1. With V trimmed by 5 bases and J by 4 bases, 5 bases remained unmatched. The CDR3 covers 14 residues.

This clonotype turned up a few times. The gene calls are TRBV12-3 or TRBV12-4 and TRBJ1-1; 10 nucleotides agree with TRBD1. The CDR3 has 16 residues. After removal of 5 bases from V and 4 bases from J, the junction contained 10 bases not matched to a gene. The CDR3: CASSLRQGAGGTEAFF. Written as DNA, the CDR3 is TGTGCCAGCAGTCTCAGACAGGGGGCGGGGGGCACTGAAGCTTTCTTT.

This clonotype was counted only a few times. J is TRBJ2-1 and V is TRBV12-3 or TRBV12-4; D is unresolved. The CDR3 length is 14 residues. Trimming cost V 3 bases and J 7 bases, with 13 bases left between them. The CDR3 loop reads CASSFGGPGNEQFF. The CDR3 bases are TGTGCCAGCAGTTTCGGCGGACCCGGGAATGAGCAGTTCTTC.

The rearrangement links TRBV12-3 or TRBV12-4 to TRBJ1-6; the match to TRBD1 covers 8 bases. V was clipped by 7 bases and J by 8 bases; unmatched bases: 7. This CDR3 comprises 14 residues. The CDR3 region is CASKTTGGDSPLHF. CDR3 sequence (DNA): TGTGCCAGCAAGACTACAGGGGGGGATTCACCCCTCCACTTT.

This clonotype was detected only a few times. V usage is TRBV6-5 and J usage is TRBJ1-1, with TRBD1 matching 12 bases. J gave up 7 bases and V 5 bases, and 8 bases lay outside the gene matches. This CDR3 region has 15 residues. From germline, CDR1 is MNHEY and CDR2 SVGAGI. CDR3 nucleotides: TGTGCCAGCAGTACAACCGGGACAGGGGGCGGTGAAGCTTTCTTT. As protein: CASSTTGTGGGEAFF.